This TCR beta chain was sequenced in a study of T cell repertoires in cytomegalovirus infection. The CDR3 consists of 19 residues. The germline V and J ends were trimmed by 0 bases and 6 bases, with 23 bases remaining between them. Germline CDR1 and CDR2: SGHDN and FVKESK. One entry per CDR3 protein, called by TCRdb with MiXCR from the reads. The table records about 500,000 distinct CDR3 sequences, roughly a third of them present only once. Worth noting for this clonotype: Its cognate antigen is unknown.

Study findings and constraints: Clonotype analysis showed dominance of the ex vivo response by HLA-C-restricted CMV-specific TCR beta clonotypes. Pooled public TCR beta family frequency picked out CMV carriers with the relevant HLA.

Sequenced material: cultured PBMCs, taken from culture after CMV antigen stimulation. The V and J genes are TRBV14 and TRBJ2-2, with D perhaps matching TRBD1 or TRBD2 (5 bases each). The clonotype originates from a human donor in good health (CMV status not recorded). Some clones in this sample may be carry-over from other donors' samples. The CDR3 protein is CASSQEGPQTAHGAGELFF. The CDR3 nucleotides are TGTGCCAGCAGCCAAGAGGGACCCCAAACAGCTCACGGGGCCGGGGAGCTGTTTTTT. Full variable domain (missing parts from reference TRBV14 and TRBJ2-2): EAGVTQFPSHSVIEKGQTVTLRCDPISGHDNLYWYRRVMGKEIKFLLHFVKESKQDESGMPNNRFLAERTGGTYSTLKVQPAELEDSGVYFCASSQEGPQTAHGAGELFFGEGSRLTVL.